This is a list of T cell receptor beta chains from one sample in a study of blood T cell repertoires in COVID-19. The method was immunoSEQ multiplex PCR; TCRdb's version includes in-frame clones alone and lacks a portion of them. The top ten hold around 2.5% of the sample, which has about 320,000 clones, roughly nine tenths seen once. The specimen was PBMCs or T cells enriched from blood (not recorded which). These TCRs come from a man aged 60 to 75 who had recovered from COVID-19. Each CDR3 is given with its conserved first and last residue. A D gene is named only where the DNA matches it firmly. Expanded clones are given a class, and other clones once, few, many or no size at all.

j_gene: TRBJ2-7; abundance: NA; d_gene: NA; v_gene: TRBV6-2/TRBV6-3; CDR3aa: CASSPAAGGEQYF; CDR3nt: TGTGCCAGCAGTCCCGCTGCCGGAGGTGAGCAGTACTTC
j_gene: TRBJ1-3; abundance: many; d_gene: NA; v_gene: TRBV7-8; CDR3aa: CASSPLAQDYGNTIYF; CDR3nt: TGTGCCAGCAGCCCGTTGGCACAGGACTACGGAAACACCATATATTTT
j_gene: TRBJ2-3; abundance: NA; d_gene: TRBD2; v_gene: TRBV6-5; CDR3aa: CASSYSGRGTDTQYF; CDR3nt: TGTGCCAGCAGTTACTCGGGGAGGGGCACAGATACGCAGTATTTT
j_gene: TRBJ1-1; abundance: NA; d_gene: TRBD1; v_gene: TRBV19; CDR3aa: CASSIPGQGNTEAFF; CDR3nt: TGTGCCAGTAGTATCCCCGGACAGGGGAACACTGAAGCTTTCTTT
j_gene: TRBJ2-7; abundance: NA; d_gene: TRBD1; v_gene: TRBV24-1; CDR3aa: CATSVGHRGAEQYF; CDR3nt: TGTGCCACCAGTGTGGGGCACAGGGGGGCCGAGCAGTACTTC
j_gene: TRBJ1-2; abundance: NA; d_gene: TRBD1; v_gene: TRBV4-3; CDR3aa: CASSQGGQGIYGYTF; CDR3nt: TGCGCCAGCAGCCAAGGCGGACAGGGGATCTATGGCTACACCTTC
j_gene: TRBJ2-1; abundance: NA; d_gene: NA; v_gene: TRBV6-5; CDR3aa: CASSYSGGAYNEQFF; CDR3nt: TGTGCCAGCAGTTACTCAGGGGGGGCCTACAATGAGCAGTTCTTC
j_gene: TRBJ2-1; abundance: NA; d_gene: NA; v_gene: TRBV11-3; CDR3aa: CASSVSSSYNEQFF; CDR3nt: TGTGCCAGCAGCGTGTCTAGCTCCTACAATGAGCAGTTCTTC
j_gene: TRBJ1-2; abundance: NA; d_gene: NA; v_gene: TRBV7-6; CDR3aa: CASSPHEGGRSYTF; CDR3nt: TGTGCCAGCAGCCCCCACGAGGGAGGGAGGAGCTACACCTTC
j_gene: TRBJ2-1; abundance: NA; d_gene: TRBD2; v_gene: TRBV5-4; CDR3aa: CASNNTGLAYNEQFF; CDR3nt: TGTGCCAGCAACAATACCGGACTAGCTTACAATGAGCAGTTCTTC
j_gene: TRBJ1-3; abundance: NA; d_gene: NA; v_gene: TRBV7-2; CDR3aa: CASSLVNQGAGNTIYF; CDR3nt: TGTGCCAGCAGCTTAGTTAACCAGGGCGCTGGAAACACCATATATTTT
j_gene: TRBJ2-5; abundance: NA; d_gene: TRBD1; v_gene: TRBV3-1/TRBV3-2; CDR3aa: CASSQGTGWYETQYF; CDR3nt: TGTGCCAGCAGCCAAGGGACAGGGTGGTACGAGACCCAGTACTTC
j_gene: TRBJ2-7; abundance: few; d_gene: TRBD1; v_gene: TRBV4-3; CDR3aa: CASSQDLGQGMYEQYF; CDR3nt: TGCGCCAGCAGCCAAGATTTGGGACAGGGGATGTACGAGCAGTACTTC
j_gene: TRBJ2-5; abundance: once; d_gene: NA; v_gene: TRBV3-1/TRBV3-2; CDR3aa: CASSPLPRSVETQYF; CDR3nt: TGTGCCAGCAGCCCCCTGCCGCGGTCGGTGGAGACCCAGTACTTC
j_gene: TRBJ2-1; abundance: NA; d_gene: TRBD2; v_gene: TRBV19; CDR3aa: CASSIRTSGYNEQFF; CDR3nt: TGTGCCAGTAGTATAAGGACTAGCGGCTACAATGAGCAGTTCTTC
j_gene: TRBJ2-2; abundance: NA; d_gene: NA; v_gene: TRBV13; CDR3aa: CASSLAYTGELFF; CDR3nt: TGTGCCAGCAGCTTAGCCTACACCGGGGAGCTGTTTTTT
j_gene: TRBJ1-2; abundance: NA; d_gene: TRBD1; v_gene: TRBV6-5; CDR3aa: CASSSSGTANYGYTF; CDR3nt: TGTGCCAGCAGTTCCTCCGGGACAGCTAACTATGGCTACACCTTC
j_gene: TRBJ2-2; abundance: NA; d_gene: NA; v_gene: TRBV4-2; CDR3aa: CASSQGYRQVTGELFF; CDR3nt: TGTGCCAGCAGCCAAGGATACCGCCAGGTCACCGGGGAGCTGTTTTTT
j_gene: TRBJ2-3; abundance: NA; d_gene: TRBD1; v_gene: TRBV5-1; CDR3aa: CASSLRQGSDTQYF; CDR3nt: TGCGCCAGCAGCCTAAGACAGGGTTCAGATACGCAGTATTTT
j_gene: TRBJ1-4; abundance: NA; d_gene: TRBD1; v_gene: TRBV9; CDR3aa: CASSAIPGGKAEKLFF; CDR3nt: TGTGCCAGCAGCGCTATCCCAGGGGGCAAAGCTGAAAAACTGTTTTTT
j_gene: TRBJ2-7; abundance: NA; d_gene: NA; v_gene: TRBV29-1; CDR3aa: CSAEGGDTTYEQYF; CDR3nt: TGCAGCGCCGAGGGGGGGGATACCACCTACGAGCAGTACTTC
j_gene: TRBJ2-1; abundance: NA; d_gene: NA; v_gene: TRBV5-4; CDR3aa: CASSDIGQDEQFF; CDR3nt: TGTGCCAGCAGCGATATTGGGCAGGATGAGCAGTTCTTC
j_gene: TRBJ2-1; abundance: NA; d_gene: TRBD2; v_gene: TRBV7-3; CDR3aa: CASSAGTSDEQFF; CDR3nt: TGTGCCAGCAGTGCCGGGACTAGCGATGAGCAGTTCTTC
j_gene: TRBJ1-2; abundance: NA; d_gene: NA; v_gene: TRBV3-1/TRBV3-2; CDR3aa: CASSPRLTEGGNYGYTF; CDR3nt: TGTGCCAGCAGCCCCAGACTTACCGAGGGCGGGAACTATGGCTACACCTTC
j_gene: TRBJ1-2; abundance: once; d_gene: NA; v_gene: TRBV29-1; CDR3aa: CSVEGGGPNGYTF; CDR3nt: TGCAGCGTTGAAGGGGGGGGCCCGAATGGCTACACCTTC
j_gene: TRBJ2-7; abundance: NA; d_gene: NA; v_gene: TRBV11-3; CDR3aa: CASSFLSSYEQYF; CDR3nt: TGTGCCAGCAGCTTTCTCAGCTCCTACGAGCAGTACTTC
j_gene: TRBJ1-4; abundance: NA; d_gene: TRBD1; v_gene: TRBV7-8; CDR3aa: CASSPQGTFDEKLFF; CDR3nt: TGTGCCAGCAGCCCACAGGGGACGTTTGATGAAAAACTGTTTTTT
j_gene: TRBJ2-7; abundance: NA; d_gene: NA; v_gene: TRBV7-9; CDR3aa: CASSRTAYEQYF; CDR3nt: TGTGCCAGCAGCCGGACAGCCTACGAGCAGTACTTC
j_gene: TRBJ1-1; abundance: NA; d_gene: TRBD1; v_gene: TRBV5-1; CDR3aa: CASSGTGGDTEAFF; CDR3nt: TGCGCCAGCAGCGGAACAGGGGGGGACACTGAAGCTTTCTTT